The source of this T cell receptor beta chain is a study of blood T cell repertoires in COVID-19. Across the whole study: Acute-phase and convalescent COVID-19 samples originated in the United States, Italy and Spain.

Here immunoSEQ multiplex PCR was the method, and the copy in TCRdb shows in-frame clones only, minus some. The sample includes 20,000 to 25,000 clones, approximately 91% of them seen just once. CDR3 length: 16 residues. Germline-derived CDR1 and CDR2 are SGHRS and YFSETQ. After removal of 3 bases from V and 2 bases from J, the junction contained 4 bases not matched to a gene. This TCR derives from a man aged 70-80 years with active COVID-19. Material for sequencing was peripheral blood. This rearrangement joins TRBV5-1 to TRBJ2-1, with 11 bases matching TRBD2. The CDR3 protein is CASSSQTSGTYNEQFF. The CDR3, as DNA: TGCGCCAGCAGCTCACAGACTAGCGGGACCTACAATGAGCAGTTCTTC.